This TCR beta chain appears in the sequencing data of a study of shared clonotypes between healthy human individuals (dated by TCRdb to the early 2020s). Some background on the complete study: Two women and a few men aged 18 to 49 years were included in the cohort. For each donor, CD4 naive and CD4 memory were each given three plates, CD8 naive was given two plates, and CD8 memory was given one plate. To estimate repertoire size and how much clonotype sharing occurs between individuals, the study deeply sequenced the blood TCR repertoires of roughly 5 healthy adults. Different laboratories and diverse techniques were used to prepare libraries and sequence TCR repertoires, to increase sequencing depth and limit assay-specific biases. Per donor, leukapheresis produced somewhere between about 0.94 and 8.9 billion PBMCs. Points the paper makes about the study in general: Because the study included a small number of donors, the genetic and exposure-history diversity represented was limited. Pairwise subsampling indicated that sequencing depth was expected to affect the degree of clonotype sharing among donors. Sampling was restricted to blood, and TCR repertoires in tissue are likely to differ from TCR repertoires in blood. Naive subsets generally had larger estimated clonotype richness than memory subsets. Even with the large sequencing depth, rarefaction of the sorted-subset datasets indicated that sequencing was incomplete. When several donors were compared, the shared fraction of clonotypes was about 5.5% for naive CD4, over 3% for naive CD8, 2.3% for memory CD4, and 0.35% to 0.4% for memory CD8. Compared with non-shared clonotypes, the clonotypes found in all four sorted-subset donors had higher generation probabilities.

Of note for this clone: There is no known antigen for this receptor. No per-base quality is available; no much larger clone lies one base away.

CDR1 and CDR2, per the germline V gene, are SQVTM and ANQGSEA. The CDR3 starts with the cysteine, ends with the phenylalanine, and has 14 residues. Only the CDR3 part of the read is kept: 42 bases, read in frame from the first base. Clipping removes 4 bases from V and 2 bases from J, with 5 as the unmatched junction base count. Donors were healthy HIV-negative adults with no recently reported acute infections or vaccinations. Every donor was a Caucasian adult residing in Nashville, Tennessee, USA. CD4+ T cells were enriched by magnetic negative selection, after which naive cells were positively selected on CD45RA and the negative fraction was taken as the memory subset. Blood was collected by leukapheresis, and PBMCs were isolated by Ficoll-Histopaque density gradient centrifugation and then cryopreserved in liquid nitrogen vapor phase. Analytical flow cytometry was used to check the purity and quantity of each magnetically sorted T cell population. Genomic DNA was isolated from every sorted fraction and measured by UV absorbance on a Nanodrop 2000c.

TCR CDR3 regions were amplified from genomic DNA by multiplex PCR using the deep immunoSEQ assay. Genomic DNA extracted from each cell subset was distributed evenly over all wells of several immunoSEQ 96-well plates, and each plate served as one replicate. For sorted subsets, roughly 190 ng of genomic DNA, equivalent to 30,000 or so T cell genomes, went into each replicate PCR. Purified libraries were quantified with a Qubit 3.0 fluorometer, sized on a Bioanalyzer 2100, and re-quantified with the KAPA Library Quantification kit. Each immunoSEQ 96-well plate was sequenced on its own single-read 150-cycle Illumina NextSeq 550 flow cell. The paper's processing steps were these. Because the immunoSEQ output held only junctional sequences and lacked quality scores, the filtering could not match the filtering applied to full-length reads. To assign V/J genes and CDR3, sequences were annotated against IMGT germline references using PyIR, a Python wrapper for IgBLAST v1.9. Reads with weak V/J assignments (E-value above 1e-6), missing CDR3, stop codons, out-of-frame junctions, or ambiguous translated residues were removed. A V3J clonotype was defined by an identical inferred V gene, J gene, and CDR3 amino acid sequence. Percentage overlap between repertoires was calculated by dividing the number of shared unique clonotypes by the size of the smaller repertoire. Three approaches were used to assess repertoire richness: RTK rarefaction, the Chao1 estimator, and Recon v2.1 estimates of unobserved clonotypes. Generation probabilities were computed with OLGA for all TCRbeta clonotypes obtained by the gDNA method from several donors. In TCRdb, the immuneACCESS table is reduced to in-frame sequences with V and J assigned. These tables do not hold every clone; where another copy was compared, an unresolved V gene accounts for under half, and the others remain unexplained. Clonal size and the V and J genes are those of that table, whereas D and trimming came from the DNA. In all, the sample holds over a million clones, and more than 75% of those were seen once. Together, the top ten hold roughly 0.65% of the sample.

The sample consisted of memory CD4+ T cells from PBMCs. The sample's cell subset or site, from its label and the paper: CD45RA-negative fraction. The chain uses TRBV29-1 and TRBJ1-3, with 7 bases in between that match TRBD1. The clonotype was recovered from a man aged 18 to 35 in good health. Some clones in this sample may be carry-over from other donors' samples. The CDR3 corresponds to CSVVGQGAGNTIYF. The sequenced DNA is TGCAGCGTTGTAGGGCAGGGGGCTGGAAACACCATATATTTT.